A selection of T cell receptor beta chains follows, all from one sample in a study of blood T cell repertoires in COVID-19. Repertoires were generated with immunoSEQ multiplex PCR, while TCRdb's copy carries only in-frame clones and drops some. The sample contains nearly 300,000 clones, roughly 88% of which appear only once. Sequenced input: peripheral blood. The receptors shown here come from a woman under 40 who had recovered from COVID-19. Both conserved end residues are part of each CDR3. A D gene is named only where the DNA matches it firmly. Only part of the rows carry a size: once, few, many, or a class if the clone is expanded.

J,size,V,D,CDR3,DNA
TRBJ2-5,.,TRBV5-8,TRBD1,CASSTFGTGGFLTQYF,TGTGCCAGCAGCACCTTCGGGACAGGGGGCTTCCTGACCCAGTACTTC
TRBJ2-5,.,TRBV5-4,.,CASSLDSQETQYF,TGTGCCAGCAGCTTGGACAGCCAAGAGACCCAGTACTTC
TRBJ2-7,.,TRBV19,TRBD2,CASSRTSGGAYEQYF,TGTGCCAGTAGTAGAACTAGCGGGGGGGCCTACGAGCAGTACTTC
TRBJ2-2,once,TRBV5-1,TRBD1,CASSPRTGLTGELFF,TGCGCCAGCAGCCCGAGGACAGGGCTAACCGGGGAGCTGTTTTTT
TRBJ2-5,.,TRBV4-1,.,CASSQENRAETQYF,TGCGCCAGCAGCCAAGAAAACAGGGCAGAGACCCAGTACTTC
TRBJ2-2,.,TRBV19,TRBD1,CASSRRTGSFTDTGELFF,TGTGCCAGTAGTCGTCGGACAGGGAGTTTCACGGACACCGGGGAGCTGTTTTTT
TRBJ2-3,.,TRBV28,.,CASSPRDTQYF,TGTGCCAGCAGCCCGAGAGATACGCAGTATTTT
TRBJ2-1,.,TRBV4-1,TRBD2,CASSQAGGRATGNEQFF,TGCGCCAGCAGCCAAGCGGGGGGGCGGGCTACGGGGAATGAGCAGTTCTTC
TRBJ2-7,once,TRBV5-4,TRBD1,CASSLGGQQEQYF,TGTGCCAGCAGCTTGGGGGGACAGCAGGAGCAGTACTTC
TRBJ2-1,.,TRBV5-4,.,CASSLGGRNEQFF,TGTGCCAGCAGCTTGGGGGGGCGCAATGAGCAGTTCTTC
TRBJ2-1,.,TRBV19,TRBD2,CASSIRLAFNEQFF,TGTGCCAGTAGTATTAGACTAGCTTTCAATGAGCAGTTCTTC
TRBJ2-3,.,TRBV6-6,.,CASLPVGGDTQYF,TGTGCCAGCCTTCCTGTGGGGGGAGATACGCAGTATTTT
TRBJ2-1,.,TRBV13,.,CASRNRDEQFF,TGTGCCAGCAGGAACAGGGATGAGCAGTTCTTC
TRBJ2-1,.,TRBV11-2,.,CASSLAAGLAFDEQFF,TGTGCCAGCAGCTTAGCGGCGGGTTTAGCGTTCGATGAGCAGTTCTTC
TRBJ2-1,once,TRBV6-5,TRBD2,CASSTTSGGAFGQFF,TGTGCCAGCAGCACTACTAGCGGGGGGGCCTTTGGGCAGTTCTTC
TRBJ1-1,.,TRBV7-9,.,CASSSGLTEAFF,TGTGCCAGCAGCTCAGGGCTCACTGAAGCTTTCTTT
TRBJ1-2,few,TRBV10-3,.,CAIRGDNYGYTF,TGTGCCATCAGGGGCGATAACTATGGCTACACCTTC
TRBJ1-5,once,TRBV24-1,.,CATSGPGVGNQPQHF,TGTGCCACCAGTGGTCCAGGGGTTGGCAATCAGCCCCAGCATTTT
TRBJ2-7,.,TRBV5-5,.,CASSPEAGREEQYF,TGTGCCAGCAGCCCGGAGGCGGGCCGTGAGGAGCAGTACTTC
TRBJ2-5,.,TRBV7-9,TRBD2,CASSFPASGTSQETQYF,TGTGCCAGCAGTTTTCCAGCTAGCGGGACTTCCCAAGAGACCCAGTACTTC
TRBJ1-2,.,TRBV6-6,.,CASSRERGGVGNYGYTF,TGTGCCAGCAGTCGGGAGAGGGGGGGTGTTGGTAACTATGGCTACACCTTC
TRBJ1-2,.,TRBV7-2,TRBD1,CASSFDRGVFGYTF,TGTGCCAGCAGCTTTGACAGGGGAGTTTTTGGCTACACCTTC
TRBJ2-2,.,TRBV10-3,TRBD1,CAISESTAGGSGGELFF,TGTGCCATCAGTGAGTCCACGGCAGGGGGATCGGGCGGGGAGCTGTTTTTT
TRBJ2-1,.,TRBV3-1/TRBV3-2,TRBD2,CASSASGGPRGEQFF,TGTGCCAGCAGCGCTAGCGGGGGGCCTAGGGGTGAGCAGTTCTTC
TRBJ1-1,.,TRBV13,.,CASSLVQAEAFF,TGTGCCAGCAGCTTAGTACAGGCTGAAGCTTTCTTT
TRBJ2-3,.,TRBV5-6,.,CASSTQGFGDKYF,TGTGCCAGCAGCACCCAGGGTTTTGGGGACAAGTATTTT
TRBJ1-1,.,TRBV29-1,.,CSVDARGHTEAFF,TGCAGCGTTGATGCCAGGGGACACACTGAAGCTTTCTTT
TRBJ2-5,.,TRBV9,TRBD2,CASSVVGGGQETQYF,TGTGCCAGCAGCGTAGTGGGCGGGGGGCAAGAGACCCAGTACTTC
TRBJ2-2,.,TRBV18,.,CASSPAATGELFF,TGTGCCAGCTCACCGGCTGCCACCGGGGAGCTGTTTTTT
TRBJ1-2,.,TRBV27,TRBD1,CASSRGTGVDGYTF,TGTGCCAGCAGTCGGGGCACAGGGGTCGATGGCTACACCTTC
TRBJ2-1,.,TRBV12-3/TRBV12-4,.,CASSLNNNEQFF,TGTGCCAGCAGTTTGAACAACAATGAGCAGTTCTTC
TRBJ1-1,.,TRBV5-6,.,CASSESDSEAFF,TGTGCCAGCAGCGAATCGGACAGTGAAGCTTTCTTT
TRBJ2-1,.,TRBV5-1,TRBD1,CASSPGQGRLNEQFF,TGCGCCAGCAGCCCGGGACAGGGGAGACTCAATGAGCAGTTCTTC
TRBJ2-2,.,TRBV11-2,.,CASSGTRNTGELFF,TGTGCCAGCAGCGGGACACGGAACACCGGGGAGCTGTTTTTT
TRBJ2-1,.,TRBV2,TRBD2,CASSEASGGGYNEQFF,TGTGCCAGCAGTGAGGCTAGCGGGGGGGGTTACAATGAGCAGTTCTTC
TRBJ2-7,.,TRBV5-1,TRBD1,CASYRDRGYEQYF,TGCGCCAGTTACCGGGACAGGGGCTACGAGCAGTACTTC
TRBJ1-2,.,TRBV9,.,CASSPSLSSVHGYTF,TGTGCCAGCAGCCCATCTCTGAGCAGCGTGCATGGCTACACCTTC
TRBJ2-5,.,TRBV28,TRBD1,CASRGQGVETQYF,TGTGCCAGCAGGGGACAGGGGGTAGAGACCCAGTACTTC
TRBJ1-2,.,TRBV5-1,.,CASSPGGDVDGYTF,TGCGCCAGCAGCCCTGGAGGGGATGTAGATGGCTACACCTTC
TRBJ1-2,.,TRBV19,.,CASSSQGLEYYGYTF,TGTGCCAGTAGTTCCCAGGGCCTCGAGTATTATGGCTACACCTTC
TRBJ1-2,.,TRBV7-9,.,CASYPGHKGDGYTF,TGTGCCAGCTATCCGGGACACAAAGGCGATGGCTACACCTTC
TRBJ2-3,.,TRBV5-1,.,CASSLGLGSDTQYF,TGCGCCAGCAGCTTGGGACTAGGGTCAGATACGCAGTATTTT
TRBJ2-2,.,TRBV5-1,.,CASSLRPRGTGELFF,TGCGCCAGCAGCTTGAGACCCCGGGGAACCGGGGAGCTGTTTTTT
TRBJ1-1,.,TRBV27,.,CASSFSHNTEAFF,TGTGCCAGCAGTTTTTCCCATAACACTGAAGCTTTCTTT
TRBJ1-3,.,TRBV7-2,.,CASSSSTGFADTIYF,TGTGCCAGCAGCTCCTCAACAGGTTTCGCGGACACCATATATTTT
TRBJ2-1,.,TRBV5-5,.,CASSLGPSLLYNEQFF,TGTGCCAGCAGCTTGGGTCCCTCCCTCCTATACAATGAGCAGTTCTTC
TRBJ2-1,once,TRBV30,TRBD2,CAWRGLAGGAEVDRTYNEQFF,TGTGCCTGGAGAGGACTAGCGGGGGGGGCTGAAGTGGACCGGACCTACAATGAGCAGTTCTTC
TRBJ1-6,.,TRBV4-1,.,CASSQDDRGDSPLHF,TGCGCCAGCAGCCAAGATGATAGGGGTGATTCACCCCTCCACTTT
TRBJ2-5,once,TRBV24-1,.,CATSDPVGRGFQETQYF,TGTGCCACCAGTGACCCCGTCGGCAGAGGCTTCCAAGAGACCCAGTACTTC
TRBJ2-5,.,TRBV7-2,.,CASAVFPGHLQETQYF,TGTGCCAGCGCCGTATTTCCGGGACACCTCCAAGAGACCCAGTACTTC
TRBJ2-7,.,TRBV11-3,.,CASSLAGGVPDYEQYF,TGTGCCAGCAGCTTAGCTGGGGGCGTACCAGACTACGAGCAGTACTTC
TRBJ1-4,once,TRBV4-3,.,CASSQDLGKLFF,TGCGCCAGCAGCCAAGATCTAGGAAAACTGTTTTTT
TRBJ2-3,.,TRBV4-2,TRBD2,CASSQDVSSGRGTQYF,TGTGCCAGCAGCCAAGATGTGTCTAGCGGGCGGGGTACGCAGTATTTT
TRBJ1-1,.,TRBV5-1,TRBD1,CASSLDRGSTEAFF,TGCGCCAGCAGCTTGGACAGGGGGAGCACTGAAGCTTTCTTT
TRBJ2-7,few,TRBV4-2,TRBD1,CASSQEGTGLYEQYF,TGTGCCAGCAGCCAAGAGGGGACAGGGCTCTACGAGCAGTACTTC
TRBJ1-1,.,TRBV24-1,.,CATRSGTRTEAFF,TGTGCCACCAGGTCGGGGACAAGGACTGAAGCTTTCTTT